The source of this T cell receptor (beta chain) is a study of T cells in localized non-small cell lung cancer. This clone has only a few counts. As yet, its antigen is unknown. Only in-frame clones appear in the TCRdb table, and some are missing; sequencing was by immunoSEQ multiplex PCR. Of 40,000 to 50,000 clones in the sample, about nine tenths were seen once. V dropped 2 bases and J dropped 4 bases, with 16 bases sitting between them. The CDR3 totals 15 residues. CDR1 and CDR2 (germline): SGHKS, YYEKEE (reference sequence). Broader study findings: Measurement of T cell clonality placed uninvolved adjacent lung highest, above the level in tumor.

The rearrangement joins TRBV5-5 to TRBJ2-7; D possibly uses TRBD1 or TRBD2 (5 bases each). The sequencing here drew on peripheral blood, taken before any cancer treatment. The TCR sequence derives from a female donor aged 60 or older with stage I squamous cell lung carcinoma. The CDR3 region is CASSFGAGHAYEQYF. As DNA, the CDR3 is TGTGCCAGCAGCTTCGGGGCTGGACATGCGTACGAGCAGTACTTC.